The 16 T cell receptor beta chains listed next were all sequenced from one sample in a study of brain T cells in children with intractable seizures. Libraries were prepared by immunoSEQ multiplex PCR; TCRdb keeps only in-frame clonotypes and omits some of them. The sample consists of 88,000 or so clones, around 90% of them appearing once. The material sequenced was peripheral blood, taken at surgery. These receptors were obtained from a girl aged 2 to 9 with Rasmussen encephalitis and intractable seizures.

The V gene is TRBV5-5, the J gene TRBJ2-7; maybe TRBD1 (6 bases). This CDR3 contains 13 residues. The germline V gene encodes CDR1 SGHKS and CDR2 YYEKEE (reference sequence). The V gene lost 2 bases and the J gene lost 2 bases, with 8 bases spanning the gap. The CDR3 DNA reads TGTGCCAGCAGCTTACCAGGGGCCTACGAGCAGTACTTC. Translating gives CASSLPGAYEQYF.

CDR3 residues: CASSSGANTEAFF. DNA for the CDR3: TGCGCCAGCAGCTCCGGGGCTAACACTGAAGCTTTCTTT. The chain couples TRBV5-1 to TRBJ1-1, with a tentative D call TRBD1 (5 bases). Germline V lookup: CDR1 SGHRS, CDR2 YFSETQ. Trimming left V 3 bases short and J 2 bases short, with 8 bases between. The CDR3 is made up of 13 amino acids.

The rearrangement uses TRBV5-6 and TRBJ2-7, with 7 bases aligning to TRBD2. Trimming took 0 bases from V and 3 from J; bases not matched to a gene: 3. This CDR3 has 14 amino acids. Germline CDR1 is SGHDT and CDR2 is YYEEEE. For the CDR3, the DNA is TGTGCCAGCAGCTTGGTGGGAGGGAACTACGAGCAGTACTTC. Translating it yields CASSLVGGNYEQYF.

The chain is built from TRBV27 and TRBJ2-7, with D maybe TRBD1 (6 bases). This CDR3 spans 15 amino acids. V was shortened by 6 bases and J by 6 bases, with 21 bases between the two germline ends. Germline CDR1 is MNHEY and CDR2 is SMNVEV (reference sequence). In DNA form, the CDR3 reads TGTGCCAGCAGCAGAGCACAGGGATTATACCCCGAGCAGTACTTC. It encodes CASSRAQGLYPEQYF.

The chain couples TRBV28 to TRBJ2-1, with TRBD2 identical over 13 bases. The CDR3 is made up of 17 amino acids. Per germline, CDR1 MDHEN and CDR2 SYDVKM. With 7 bases clipped from V and 6 bases from J, the junction kept 12 bases outside the gene matches. This chain's CDR3 is CASTPEQGLAGANEQFF. In DNA form, the CDR3 reads TGTGCCAGCACCCCGGAGCAAGGACTAGCGGGGGCCAATGAGCAGTTCTTC.

This clone was observed once. The rearrangement links TRBV29-1 to TRBJ2-5, with D perhaps matching TRBD1 (6 bases). V gave up 6 bases and J gave up 0 bases, with 11 bases separating them. Germline lookup yields CDR1 SQVTM and CDR2 ANQGSEA. The CDR3 runs 13 residues. The DNA of the CDR3 is TGCAGCGTGGGGACACCCAACCAAGAGACCCAGTACTTC. It translates to CSVGTPNQETQYF.

The chain couples TRBV14 to TRBJ2-7; D may correspond to TRBD1 or TRBD2 (5 bases each). Germline V lookup: CDR1 SGHDN, CDR2 FVKESK. The V gene lost 1 base and the J gene lost 10 bases, with 8 bases spanning the gap. The CDR3 spans 11 residues. DNA for the CDR3: TGTGCCAGCAGCCAAGTGGGACCCCAGTACTTC. It translates to CASSQVGPQYF.

The V gene is TRBV6-5, the J gene TRBJ1-4, with 12 bases matching TRBD1. CDR1 and CDR2 (germline): MNHEY, SVGAGI. Losses at the gene ends were 4 bases for V and 5 bases for J; bases not matched to a gene: 5. The CDR3 runs 16 residues. Written as DNA, the CDR3 is TGTGCCAGCAGTTGGGGACAGGGGGCGTCAAATGAAAAACTGTTTTTT. It yields the protein CASSWGQGASNEKLFF.

This chain joins TRBV11-1 and TRBJ2-7, with 7 bases that match TRBD1. The CDR3 contains 13 residues. The germline V gene has CDR1 SGHAT and CDR2 FQDESV (reference sequence). The junction had 5 bases not matched to a gene; V was cut back by 5 bases and J by 4 bases. The CDR3 DNA is TGTGCCAGCAGCGTCGGGACAGCATACGAGCAGTACTTC. Translation: CASSVGTAYEQYF. The entire variable domain, with the rest obtained from reference TRBV11-1 and TRBJ2-7, is as follows: EAEVAQSPRYKITEKSQAVAFWCDPISGHATLYWYRQILGQGPELLVQFQDESVVDDSQLPKDRFSAERLKGVDSTLKIQPAELGDSAMYLCASSVGTAYEQYFGPGTRLTVT.

The chain is built from TRBV5-1 and TRBJ2-1, with D possibly matching TRBD2 (5 bases). The germline V gene encodes CDR1 SGHRS and CDR2 YFSETQ. V lost 4 bases to trimming and J lost 9 bases, with 8 bases between them. The CDR3 has 11 amino acids. The CDR3 reads CASSGSGEQFF. The DNA for the CDR3 is TGCGCCAGCAGCGGGAGCGGTGAGCAGTTCTTC. The full variable domain, rest sourced from reference TRBV5-1 and TRBJ2-1, is KAGVTQTPRYLIKTRGQQVTLSCSPISGHRSVSWYQQTPGQGLQFLFEYFSETQRNKGNFPGRFSGRQFSNSRSEMNVSTLELGDSALYLCASSGSGEQFFGPGTRLTVL.

The chain is built from TRBV4-1 and TRBJ2-1; 7 nucleotides agree with TRBD2. CDR1 is MGHRA and CDR2 is YSYEKL in the germline V gene. V lost 1 base to trimming and J lost 1 base; unmatched junction nucleotides: 4. The CDR3 is 16 amino acids. CDR3 in amino acids: CASSQVAGVSYNEQFF. CDR3 DNA sequence: TGCGCCAGCAGCCAAGTGGCGGGAGTTTCCTACAATGAGCAGTTCTTC.

The rearrangement uses TRBV28 and TRBJ2-1; 13 bases are a match to TRBD2. Germline V CDR1 and CDR2: MDHEN, SYDVKM. The trim removed 4 bases at V and 5 bases at J, leaving 2 bases unmatched. This CDR3 has 15 amino acids. The CDR3 region is CASSSGLAGNNEQFF. The CDR3 region has the DNA TGTGCCAGCAGTTCGGGACTAGCGGGAAACAATGAGCAGTTCTTC.

This chain joins TRBV15 and TRBJ1-4; D remains ambiguous. V was pared by 2 bases and J by 4 bases, with 8 bases between. The CDR3 length is 14 residues. CDR1 and CDR2 from the germline V gene are LNHNV and YYDKDF (reference sequence). CDR3 nucleotide sequence: TGTGCCACCAGCAGAAGAAACAGTAATGAAAAACTGTTTTTT. This encodes CATSRRNSNEKLFF.

The V call is TRBV30, the J call TRBJ1-2; no definite D call. Deletions cut 3 bases from V and 4 bases from J, with 18 bases between. Germline CDR1 reads GTSNPN; CDR2 reads SVGIG (reference sequence). This CDR3 is built from 15 residues. The chain's CDR3 is CAWSPRRQWAYGYTF. The CDR3 nucleotides are TGTGCCTGGAGCCCGAGACGGCAATGGGCCTATGGCTACACCTTC.

The table lists this clone with a count of one. The chain is built from TRBV24-1 and TRBJ2-5; D gene uncertain. This CDR3 has 14 amino acids. V lost 4 bases and J 0 bases, leaving 8 bases between the germline ends. Germline values: CDR1 KGHDR, CDR2 SFDVKD. The chain's CDR3 is CATSDPSYQETQYF. As DNA, the CDR3 is TGTGCCACCAGTGACCCCTCCTACCAAGAGACCCAGTACTTC.

This chain links TRBV2 with TRBJ1-2, with 8 bases aligning to TRBD1. The CDR3 loop spans 13 amino acids. Losses at the gene ends were 7 bases for V and 5 bases for J; bases not matched to a gene: 6. The germline V gene has CDR1 SNHLY and CDR2 FYNNEI. The DNA of the CDR3 is TGTGCCAGCATCCAGGGGGCGATTTATGGCTACACCTTC. Its protein product is CASIQGAIYGYTF.